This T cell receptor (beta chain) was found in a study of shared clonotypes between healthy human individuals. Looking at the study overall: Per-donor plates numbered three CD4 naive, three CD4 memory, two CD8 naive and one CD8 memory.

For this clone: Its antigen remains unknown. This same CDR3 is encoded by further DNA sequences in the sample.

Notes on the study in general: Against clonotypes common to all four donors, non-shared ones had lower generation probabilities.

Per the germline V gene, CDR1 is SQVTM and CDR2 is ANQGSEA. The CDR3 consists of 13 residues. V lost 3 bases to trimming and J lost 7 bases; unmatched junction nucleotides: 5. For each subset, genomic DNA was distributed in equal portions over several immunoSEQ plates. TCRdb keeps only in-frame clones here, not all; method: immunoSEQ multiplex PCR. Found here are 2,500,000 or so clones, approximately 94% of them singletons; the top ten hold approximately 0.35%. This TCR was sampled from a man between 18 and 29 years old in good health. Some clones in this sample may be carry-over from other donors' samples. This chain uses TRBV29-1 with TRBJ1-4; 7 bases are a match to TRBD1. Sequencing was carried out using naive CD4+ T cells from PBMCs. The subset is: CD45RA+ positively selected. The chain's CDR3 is CSVDPGGGEKLFF. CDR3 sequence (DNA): TGCAGCGTTGACCCAGGGGGGGGTGAAAAACTGTTTTTT.